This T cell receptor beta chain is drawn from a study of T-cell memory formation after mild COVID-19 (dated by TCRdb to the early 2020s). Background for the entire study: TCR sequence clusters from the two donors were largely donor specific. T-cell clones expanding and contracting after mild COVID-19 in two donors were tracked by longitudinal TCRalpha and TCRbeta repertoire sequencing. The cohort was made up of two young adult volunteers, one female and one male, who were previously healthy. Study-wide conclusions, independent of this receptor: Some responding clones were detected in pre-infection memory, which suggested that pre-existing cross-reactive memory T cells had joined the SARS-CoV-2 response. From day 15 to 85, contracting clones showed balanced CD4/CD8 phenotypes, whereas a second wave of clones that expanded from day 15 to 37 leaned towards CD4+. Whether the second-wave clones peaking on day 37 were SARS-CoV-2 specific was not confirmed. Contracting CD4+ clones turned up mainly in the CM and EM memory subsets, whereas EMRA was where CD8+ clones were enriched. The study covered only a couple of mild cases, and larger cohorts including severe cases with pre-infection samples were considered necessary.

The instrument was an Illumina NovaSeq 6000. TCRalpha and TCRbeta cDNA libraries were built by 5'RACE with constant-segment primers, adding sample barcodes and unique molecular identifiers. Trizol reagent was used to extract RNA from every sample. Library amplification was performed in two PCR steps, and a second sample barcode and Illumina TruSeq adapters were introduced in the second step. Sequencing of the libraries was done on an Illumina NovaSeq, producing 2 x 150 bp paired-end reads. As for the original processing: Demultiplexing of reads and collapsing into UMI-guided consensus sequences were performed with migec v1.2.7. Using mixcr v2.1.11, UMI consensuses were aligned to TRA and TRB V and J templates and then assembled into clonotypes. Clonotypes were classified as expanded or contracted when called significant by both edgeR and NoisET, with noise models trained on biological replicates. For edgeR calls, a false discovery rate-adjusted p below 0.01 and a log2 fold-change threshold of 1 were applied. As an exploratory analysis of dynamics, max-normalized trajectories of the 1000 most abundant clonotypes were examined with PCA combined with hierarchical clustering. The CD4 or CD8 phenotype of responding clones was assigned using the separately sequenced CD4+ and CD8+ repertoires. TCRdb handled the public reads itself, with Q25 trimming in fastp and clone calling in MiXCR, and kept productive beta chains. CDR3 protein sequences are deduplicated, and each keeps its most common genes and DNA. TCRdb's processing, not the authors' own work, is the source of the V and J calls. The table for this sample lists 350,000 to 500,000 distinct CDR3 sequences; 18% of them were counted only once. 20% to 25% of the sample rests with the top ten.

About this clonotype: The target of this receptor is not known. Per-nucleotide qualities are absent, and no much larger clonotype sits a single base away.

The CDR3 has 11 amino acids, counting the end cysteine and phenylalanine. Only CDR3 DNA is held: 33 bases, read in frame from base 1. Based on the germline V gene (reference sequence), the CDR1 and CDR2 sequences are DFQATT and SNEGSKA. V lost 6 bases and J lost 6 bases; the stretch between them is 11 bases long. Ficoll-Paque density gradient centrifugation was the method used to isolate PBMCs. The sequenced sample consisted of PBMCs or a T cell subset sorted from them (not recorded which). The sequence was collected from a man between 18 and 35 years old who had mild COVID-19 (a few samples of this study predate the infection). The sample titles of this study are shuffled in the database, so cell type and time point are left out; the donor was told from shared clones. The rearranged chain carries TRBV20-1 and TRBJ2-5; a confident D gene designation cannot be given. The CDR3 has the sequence CSATGRQTQYF. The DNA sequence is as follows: TGCAGTGCAACCGGGCGTCAGACCCAGTACTTC.